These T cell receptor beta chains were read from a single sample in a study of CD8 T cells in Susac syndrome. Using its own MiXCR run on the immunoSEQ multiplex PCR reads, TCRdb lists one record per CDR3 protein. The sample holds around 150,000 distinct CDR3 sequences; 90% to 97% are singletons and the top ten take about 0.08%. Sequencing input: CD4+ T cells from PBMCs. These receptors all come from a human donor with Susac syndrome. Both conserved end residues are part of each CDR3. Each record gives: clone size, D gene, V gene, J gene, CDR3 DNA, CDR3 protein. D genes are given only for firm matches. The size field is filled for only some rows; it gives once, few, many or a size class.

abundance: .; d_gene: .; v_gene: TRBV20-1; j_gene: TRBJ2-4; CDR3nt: TGCAGTGACCACACTGGATATGCCAAAAACATTCAGTACTTC; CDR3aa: CSDHTGYAKNIQYF
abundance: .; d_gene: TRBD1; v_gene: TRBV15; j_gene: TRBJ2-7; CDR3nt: TGTGCCACCAGCAGAGAAGGAGGGACAGGGGTCTACGAGCAGTACTTC; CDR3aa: CATSREGGTGVYEQYF
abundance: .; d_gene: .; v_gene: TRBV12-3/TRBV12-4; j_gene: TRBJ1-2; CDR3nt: TGTGCCAGCAGCCAGACGAGCTATGGCTACACCTTC; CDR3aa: CASSQTSYGYTF
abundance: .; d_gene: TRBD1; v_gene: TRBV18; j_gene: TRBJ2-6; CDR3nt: TGTGCCAGCTCACACCCGGGACAGGCCAAATCTGGGGCCAACGTCCTGACTTTC; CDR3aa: CASSHPGQAKSGANVLTF
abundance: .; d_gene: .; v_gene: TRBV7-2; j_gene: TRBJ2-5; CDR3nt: TGTGCCAGCAGCTTAGCGGGTCGGCAAGAGACCCAGTACTTC; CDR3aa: CASSLAGRQETQYF
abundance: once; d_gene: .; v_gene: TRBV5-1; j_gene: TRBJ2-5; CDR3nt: TGCGCCAGCAGCTTGATGGGCGGGGAGACCCAGTACTTC; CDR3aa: CASSLMGGETQYF
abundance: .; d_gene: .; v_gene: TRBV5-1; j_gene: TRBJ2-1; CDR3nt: TGCGCCAGCAGCGGGCAGGTAGCCTACAATGAGCAGTTCTTC; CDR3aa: CASSGQVAYNEQFF
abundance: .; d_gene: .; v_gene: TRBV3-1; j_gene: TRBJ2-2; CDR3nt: TGTGCCAGCAGCCCGACAGGTGGGGCCGGGGAGCTGTTTTTT; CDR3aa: CASSPTGGAGELFF
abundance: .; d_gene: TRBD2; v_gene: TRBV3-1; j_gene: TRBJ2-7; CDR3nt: TGTGCCAGCAGCGCACTAGCGGGAGGAGACGAGCAGTACTTC; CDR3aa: CASSALAGGDEQYF
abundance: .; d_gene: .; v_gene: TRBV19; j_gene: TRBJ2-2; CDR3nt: TGTGCCCGATTTCCCCTTCCGAACACCGGGGAGCTGTTTTTT; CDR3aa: CARFPLPNTGELFF
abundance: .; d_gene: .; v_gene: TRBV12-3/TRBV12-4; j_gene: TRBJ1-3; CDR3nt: TGTGCCAGCAGTTTTTCAGGGGCGTCTTCTGGAAACACCATATATTTT; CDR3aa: CASSFSGASSGNTIYF
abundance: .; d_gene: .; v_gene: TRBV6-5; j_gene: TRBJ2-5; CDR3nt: TGTGCCAGCAGTTACGTGGGGGCCCCAGAGACCCAGTACTTC; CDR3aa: CASSYVGAPETQYF
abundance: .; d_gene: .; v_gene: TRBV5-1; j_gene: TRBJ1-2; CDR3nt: TGCGCCAGCAGCATGGAGAGAAACTATGGCTACACCTTC; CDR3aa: CASSMERNYGYTF
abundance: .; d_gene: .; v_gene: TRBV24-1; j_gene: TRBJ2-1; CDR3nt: TGTGCCACCAGTGATGGCGGGCGCAATGAGCAGTTCTTC; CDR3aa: CATSDGGRNEQFF
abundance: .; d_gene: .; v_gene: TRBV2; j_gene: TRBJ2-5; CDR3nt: TGTGCCAGCAGCCTCAGGGTGGGCGAGACCCAGTACTTC; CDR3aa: CASSLRVGETQYF
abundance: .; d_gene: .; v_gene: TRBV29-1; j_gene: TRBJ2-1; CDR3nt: TGCAGCGTTGAGCGGCTGGATGAGCAGTTCTTC; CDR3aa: CSVERLDEQFF
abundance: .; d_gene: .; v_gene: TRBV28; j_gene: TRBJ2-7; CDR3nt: TGTGCCAGCAGTTTAATGAGGTACGAGCAGTACTTC; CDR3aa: CASSLMRYEQYF
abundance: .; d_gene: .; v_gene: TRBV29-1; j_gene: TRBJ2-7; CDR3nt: TGCAGCGTGGGCCCAAGACAGGCGACCTACGAGCAGTACTTC; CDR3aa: CSVGPRQATYEQYF
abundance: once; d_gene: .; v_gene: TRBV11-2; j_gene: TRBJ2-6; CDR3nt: TGTGCCAGCAGCTTCCCACAGGGCTCTGGGGCCAACGTCCTGACTTTC; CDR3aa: CASSFPQGSGANVLTF
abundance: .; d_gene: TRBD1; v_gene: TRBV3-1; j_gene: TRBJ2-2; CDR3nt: TGTGCCAGCAGCTATGCGACAGGGGCAAACACCGGGGAGCTGTTTTTT; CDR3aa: CASSYATGANTGELFF
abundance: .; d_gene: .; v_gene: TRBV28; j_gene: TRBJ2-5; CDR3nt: TGTGCCAGCACCCAGGGCCGGGAGACCCAGTACTTC; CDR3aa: CASTQGRETQYF
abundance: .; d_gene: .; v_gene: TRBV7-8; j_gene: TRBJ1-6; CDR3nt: TGTGCCAGCAGCTTAGCGATTTTCCCAAATAATTCACCCCTCCACTTT; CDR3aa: CASSLAIFPNNSPLHF
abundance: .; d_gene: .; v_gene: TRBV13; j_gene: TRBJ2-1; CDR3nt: TGTGCCAGCAGCCCCGGGTGGCTAGCAAACAATGAGCAGTTCTTC; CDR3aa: CASSPGWLANNEQFF
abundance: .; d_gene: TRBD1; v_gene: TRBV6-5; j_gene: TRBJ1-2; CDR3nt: TGTGCCAGCAGTTGGGACAGGGACTATGGCTACACCTTC; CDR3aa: CASSWDRDYGYTF
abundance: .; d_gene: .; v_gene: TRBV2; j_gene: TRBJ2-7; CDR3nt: TGTGCCAGCAGTGAATGGTGGAGATCCTACGAGCAGTACTTC; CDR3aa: CASSEWWRSYEQYF
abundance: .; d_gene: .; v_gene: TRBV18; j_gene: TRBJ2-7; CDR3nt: TGTGCCAGCTCACCACCCCCAGGGTCCTACGAGCAGTACTTC; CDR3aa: CASSPPPGSYEQYF
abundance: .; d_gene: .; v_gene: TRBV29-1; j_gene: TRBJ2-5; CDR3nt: TGCAGCGTGCGGCCCTCCGGGACGGAGACCCAGTACTTC; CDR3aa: CSVRPSGTETQYF
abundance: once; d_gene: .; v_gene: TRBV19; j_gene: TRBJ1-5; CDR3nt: TGTGCCAGTCGTAGGGCGAGGGATCAGCCCCAGCATTTT; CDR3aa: CASRRARDQPQHF
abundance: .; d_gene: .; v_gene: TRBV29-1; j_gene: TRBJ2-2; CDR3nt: TGCAGCGTTGCCACAGCCACCGGGGAGCTGTTTTTT; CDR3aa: CSVATATGELFF
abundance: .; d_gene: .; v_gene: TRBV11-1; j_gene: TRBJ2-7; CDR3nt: TGTGCCAGCAGCTTAGGGGGGTTCGGTGAAGCCAGAGGGTCGCAGTACGAGCAGTACTTC; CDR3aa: CASSLGGFGEARGSQYEQYF
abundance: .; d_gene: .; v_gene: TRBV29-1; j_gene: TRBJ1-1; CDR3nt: TGCAGCGTCGAGGCGTACACTGAAGCTTTCTTT; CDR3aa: CSVEAYTEAFF
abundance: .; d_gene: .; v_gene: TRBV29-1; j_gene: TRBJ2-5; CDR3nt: TGCAGCGTTGAAAACAGGGAGGGGACCCAGTACTTC; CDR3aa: CSVENREGTQYF
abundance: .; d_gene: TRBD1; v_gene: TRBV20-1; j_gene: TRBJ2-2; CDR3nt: TGCAGTGCGAAGGGACAGCCTGGGGAGCTGTTTTTT; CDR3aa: CSAKGQPGELFF
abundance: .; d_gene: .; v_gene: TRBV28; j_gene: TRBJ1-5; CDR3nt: TGTGCCAGCAGGGGAGATCAGCCCCAGCATTTT; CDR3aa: CASRGDQPQHF
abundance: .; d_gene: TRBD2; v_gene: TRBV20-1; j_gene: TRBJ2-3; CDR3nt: TGCAGTGGTCCACCAGCGGGAATGACAGATACGCAGTATTTT; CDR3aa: CSGPPAGMTDTQYF
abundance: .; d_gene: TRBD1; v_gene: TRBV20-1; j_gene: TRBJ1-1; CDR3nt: TGCAGTGCCCCCGGGACAGGTTCTTTAGCTTTCTTT; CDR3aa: CSAPGTGSLAFF
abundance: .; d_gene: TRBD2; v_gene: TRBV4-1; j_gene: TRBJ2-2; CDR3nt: TGCGCCAGCAGTCGCGGAAACGGGGGGTACACCGGGGAGCTGTTTTTT; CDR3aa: CASSRGNGGYTGELFF
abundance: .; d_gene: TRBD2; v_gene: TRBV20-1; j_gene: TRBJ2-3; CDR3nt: TGCAGTGCTAGACGGACTAGCGATACGCAGTATTTT; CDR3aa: CSARRTSDTQYF
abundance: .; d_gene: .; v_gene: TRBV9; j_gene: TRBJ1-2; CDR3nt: TGTGCCAGCAGCGTAGATCCGGGGACAAACTATGGCTACACCTTC; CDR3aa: CASSVDPGTNYGYTF
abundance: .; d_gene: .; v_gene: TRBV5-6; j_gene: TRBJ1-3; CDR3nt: TGTGCCAGCAGCTTGATTGGAACAGGGACTACTGGAAACACCATATATTTT; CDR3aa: CASSLIGTGTTGNTIYF
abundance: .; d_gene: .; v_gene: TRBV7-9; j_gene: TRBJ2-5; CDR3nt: TGTGCCAGCAGCTTATCAGGGCTAGGGGAGACCCAGTACTTC; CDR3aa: CASSLSGLGETQYF
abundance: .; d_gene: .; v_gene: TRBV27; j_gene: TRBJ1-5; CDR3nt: TGTGCCAGCAGTTTCTGGGGGGGAGGTCAGCCCCAGCATTTT; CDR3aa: CASSFWGGGQPQHF
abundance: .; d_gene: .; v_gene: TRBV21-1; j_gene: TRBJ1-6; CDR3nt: TGTGCCAGCAGCAATCAGGGTGGGAATTCACCCCTCCACTTT; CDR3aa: CASSNQGGNSPLHF
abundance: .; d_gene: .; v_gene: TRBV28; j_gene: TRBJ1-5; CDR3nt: TGTGCCAGCAGTGCCCAGGCGTATCCCCAGCATTTT; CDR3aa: CASSAQAYPQHF
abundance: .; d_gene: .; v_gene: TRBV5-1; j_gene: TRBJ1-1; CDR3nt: TGCGCCAGCAGCGGGGGGGAGAAGACTGAAGCTTTCTTT; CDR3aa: CASSGGEKTEAFF